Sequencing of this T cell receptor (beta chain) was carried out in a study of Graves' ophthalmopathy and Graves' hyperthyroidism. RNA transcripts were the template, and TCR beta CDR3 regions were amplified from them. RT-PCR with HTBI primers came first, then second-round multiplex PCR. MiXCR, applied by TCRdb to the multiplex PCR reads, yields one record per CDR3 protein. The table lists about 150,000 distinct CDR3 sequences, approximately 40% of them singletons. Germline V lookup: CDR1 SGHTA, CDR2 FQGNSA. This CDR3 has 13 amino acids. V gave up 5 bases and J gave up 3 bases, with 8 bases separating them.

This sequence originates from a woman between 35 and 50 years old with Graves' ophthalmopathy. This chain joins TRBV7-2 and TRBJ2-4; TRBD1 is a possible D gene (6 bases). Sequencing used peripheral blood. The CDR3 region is CASSRDIKNIQYF. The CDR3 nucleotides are TGTGCCAGCAGCCGGGACATCAAAAACATTCAGTACTTC.